The 29 T cell receptor beta chains below were found in one sample sequenced in a study of blood T cell repertoires in COVID-19. Here immunoSEQ multiplex PCR was the method, and the copy in TCRdb shows in-frame clones only, minus some. This table has about 440,000 clones, 88% appearing once. The sequenced sample was peripheral blood. The receptors were sampled from a woman in her forties or fifties with COVID-19, enrolled during active disease.

The CDR3 loop is CASSPWTGRGFGNNSPLHF. CDR3 DNA: TGTGCCAGCAGTCCATGGACAGGGAGGGGTTTCGGGAATAATTCACCCCTCCACTTT. The chain joins TRBV28 to TRBJ1-6; 8 bases map to TRBD1. V lost 5 bases to trimming and J lost 5 bases; unmatched junction nucleotides: 17. The CDR3 spans 19 residues. The germline CDR1 and CDR2 sequences are MDHEN and SYDVKM.

The chain carries TRBV30 and TRBJ1-2; tentatively, D is TRBD1 (6 bases). V lost 0 bases, J lost 3 bases, and 11 bases lay in between. CDR1 GTSNPN and CDR2 SVGIG come from the germline V gene (reference sequence). This CDR3 spans 14 amino acids. The CDR3 bases are TGTGCCTGGAGTGTACAAGGACAGTACTATGGCTACACCTTC. This translates into CAWSVQGQYYGYTF.

The V call is TRBV25-1, the J call TRBJ2-3; 7 nucleotides agree with TRBD2. Trimming at V came to 4 bases and at J to 1 base, leaving 2 bases not matched to a gene. Germline CDR1 is MGHDK and CDR2 is SYGVNS. The CDR3 totals 14 residues. CDR3 loop: CASSALAGTDTQYF. CDR3 DNA sequence: TGTGCCAGCAGTGCCCTAGCGGGCACAGATACGCAGTATTTT. Combining the CDR3 with reference TRBV25-1 and TRBJ2-3 gives the whole variable domain EADIYQTPRYLVIGTGKKITLECSQTMGHDKMYWYQQDPGMELHLIHYSYGVNSTEKGDLSSESTVSRIRTEHFPLTLESARPSHTSQYLCASSALAGTDTQYFGPGTRLTVL.

The chain joins TRBV7-2 to TRBJ2-7; 9 bases fit TRBD2. V was clipped by 1 base and J by 2 bases; unmatched bases: 3. The CDR3 spans 15 residues. CDR1 SGHTA and CDR2 FQGNSA come from the germline V gene. The CDR3 sequence is CASSLGRGGAYEQYF. CDR3 DNA sequence: TGTGCCAGCAGCTTAGGACGCGGGGGGGCCTACGAGCAGTACTTC. Filled out from reference TRBV7-2 and TRBJ2-7, the complete variable domain reads GAGVSQSPSNKVTEKGKDVELRCDPISGHTALYWYRQSLGQGLEFLIYFQGNSAPDKSGLPSDRFSAERTGGSVSTLTIQRTQQEDSAVYLCASSLGRGGAYEQYFGPGTRLTVT.

J is TRBJ1-1 and V is TRBV5-4; TRBD1 matches at 7 bases. With 4 bases clipped from V and 1 base from J, the junction kept 10 bases outside the gene matches. The CDR3 is 16 residues long. Per the germline V gene, CDR1 is SGHNT and CDR2 is YYREEE (reference sequence). The CDR3 nucleotides are TGTGCCAGCAGCCCCGACAGGGCCCGAAGGAACACTGAAGCTTTCTTT. Residues: CASSPDRARRNTEAFF.

The rearrangement links TRBV7-6 to TRBJ2-5; 12 bases fit TRBD1. The junction had 14 bases not matched to a gene; V was cut back by 1 base and J by 5 bases. Germline V lookup: CDR1 SGHVS, CDR2 FNYEAQ. The CDR3 has 19 amino acids. CDR3 loop: CASSLGPGDRGRRRETQYF. The CDR3 DNA is TGTGCCAGCAGCTTAGGACCGGGGGACAGGGGGCGGAGGAGGGAGACCCAGTACTTC.

The CDR3 loop is CASSQYRGDTGELFF. In DNA form, the CDR3 reads TGTGCCAGCAGCCAGTACAGGGGCGACACCGGGGAGCTGTTTTTT. The chain employs TRBV4-2 and TRBJ2-2, with 7 nucleotides matching TRBD1. The germline CDR1 and CDR2 sequences are LGHNA and YNFKEQ. The V gene end was trimmed by 3 bases and the J gene end by 3 bases; junction bases not matched to a gene: 4. There are 15 residues in the CDR3.

The V and J genes are TRBV6-5 and TRBJ1-2; TRBD1 agrees at 9 bases. The CDR3 is 13 residues long. CDR1 and CDR2 (germline): MNHEY, SVGAGI. Losses at the gene ends were 11 bases for V and 5 bases for J; bases not matched to a gene: 9. CDR3 loop: CAAYGDRGYGYTF. For the CDR3, the DNA is TGTGCCGCTTACGGAGACAGGGGGTATGGCTACACCTTC.

The chain has TRBV5-1 and TRBJ2-2, with a tentative D call TRBD1 (5 bases). The CDR3 totals 15 residues. V lost 0 bases and J lost 4, with 10 bases in between. Germline V gene lookup returns CDR1 SGHRS and CDR2 YFSETQ. The CDR3 here is CASSLGRAITGELFF. The CDR3 coding sequence is TGCGCCAGCAGCTTGGGCAGGGCGATCACCGGGGAGCTGTTTTTT. The full variable domain, in which reference TRBV5-1 and TRBJ2-2 provide the parts outside the CDR3, is KAGVTQTPRYLIKTRGQQVTLSCSPISGHRSVSWYQQTPGQGLQFLFEYFSETQRNKGNFPGRFSGRQFSNSRSEMNVSTLELGDSALYLCASSLGRAITGELFFGEGSRLTVL.

The chain joins TRBV2 to TRBJ1-2; TRBD1 matches at 10 bases. The length of the CDR3 is 15 residues. J lost 3 bases, V lost 9 bases, and 10 bases had no gene match. Germline V CDR1 and CDR2: SNHLY, FYNNEI. The chain's CDR3 is CAREGGQGFDYGYTF. CDR3 nucleotide sequence: TGTGCCAGGGAGGGGGGACAGGGGTTTGACTATGGCTACACCTTC.

This chain connects TRBV2 to TRBJ2-5, with 8 nucleotides matching TRBD1. Germline CDR1 SNHLY, CDR2 FYNNEI. V lost 1 base to trimming and J lost 1 base; unmatched junction nucleotides: 5. CDR3 length equals 16 residues. In DNA form, the CDR3 reads TGTGCCAGCAGTGAAGAGACGGGACAGGTCCAAGAGACCCAGTACTTC. It encodes CASSEETGQVQETQYF.

The V and J genes are TRBV10-1 and TRBJ2-1; 11 nucleotides match TRBD1. The length of the CDR3 is 13 residues. CDR1 is WNHNN, CDR2 SYGVQD, per germline (reference sequence). V shed 8 bases, J shed 8 bases, and the junction held 5 bases outside the gene matches. In DNA, the CDR3 is TGCGCCAGCCGGAGGACAGGGGGCGATGAGCAGTTCTTC. Translation gives CASRRTGGDEQFF.

V and J are TRBV6-5 and TRBJ2-2, with D possibly being TRBD2 (5 bases). This CDR3 region has 13 residues. Looked up from germline, CDR1 is MNHEY and CDR2 is SVGAGI. V was clipped by 6 bases and J by 6 bases, with 11 bases between them. The CDR3, as DNA: TGTGCCAGCAGCGCCCGGGGTGCCGGGGAGCTGTTTTTT. It specifies CASSARGAGELFF.

V gene TRBV11-2 combines with J gene TRBJ2-1; weak D call: TRBD1 (5 bases). The CDR3 is 12 amino acids. V was pared by 6 bases and J by 6 bases, with 9 bases between. In germline, CDR1 is SGHAT, CDR2 FQNNGV. CDR3 DNA sequence: TGTGCCAGCAGGCAGGGCTCCAATGAGCAGTTCTTC. It yields the protein CASRQGSNEQFF.

This CDR3 reads CSVPIPGGRGEQFF. In DNA, the CDR3 is TGCAGCGTGCCGATACCGGGGGGGCGCGGTGAGCAGTTCTTC. The genes are TRBV29-1 and TRBJ2-1, with 8 bases aligning to TRBD2. V shed 6 bases, J shed 9 bases, and the junction held 13 bases outside the gene matches. The V gene's germline CDR1 is SQVTM and CDR2 ANQGSEA. This CDR3 contains 14 residues.

As DNA, the CDR3 is TGTGCCAGTAGACAGGGTCTGAACACTGAAGCTTTCTTT. Residues: CASRQGLNTEAFF. The rearrangement uses TRBV19 and TRBJ1-1, with a possible D match to TRBD1 (6 bases). The CDR3 loop spans 13 amino acids. V dropped 6 bases and J dropped 0 bases, with 8 bases sitting between them. Germline-derived CDR1 and CDR2 are LNHDA and SQIVND (reference sequence).

V is TRBV6-1 and J is TRBJ2-2; 11 bases fit TRBD2. CDR1 is MNHNS, CDR2 SASEGT, per germline. This CDR3 spans 17 amino acids. Trimming removed 1 base from V and 9 bases from J; junction bases left unmatched: 10. The CDR3 DNA is TGTGCCAGCAGTGAAGGGATAGCGGGGGGGCCGAGCCGGGAGCTGTTTTTT. It encodes CASSEGIAGGPSRELFF.

The chain has TRBV5-1 and TRBJ1-1; 10 bases align to TRBD1. V lost 2 bases, J lost 6 bases, and 7 bases stayed unmatched. The CDR3 is 15 residues long. Germline CDR1 is SGHRS and CDR2 is YFSETQ. The CDR3 sequence is CASSLQTGGMAEAFF. In DNA, the CDR3 is TGCGCCAGCAGCTTACAGACAGGGGGCATGGCTGAAGCTTTCTTT.

The chain recombines TRBV5-6 with TRBJ1-2; D not resolved. Looked up from germline, CDR1 is SGHDT and CDR2 is YYEEEE. The CDR3 has 14 residues. Trimming cost V 4 bases and J 3 bases, with 13 bases left between them. The CDR3 here is CASSLLGFDYGYTF. The CDR3 DNA sequence: TGTGCCAGCAGCCTGCTGGGCTTTGACTATGGCTACACCTTC.

The CDR3 coding sequence is TGTGCCAGTAGTATCCAGGACAGGCTTTGGGGCCTCGATAATCAGCCCCAGCATTTT. It translates to CASSIQDRLWGLDNQPQHF. The chain is built from TRBV19 and TRBJ1-5; 7 bases are a match to TRBD1. V was pared by 3 bases and J by 4 bases, with 18 bases of the junction left unmatched. The length of the CDR3 is 19 residues. Germline values: CDR1 LNHDA, CDR2 SQIVND (reference sequence).

The chain has TRBV6-5 and TRBJ2-7, with 9 bases fitting TRBD1. V gave up 2 bases and J gave up 6 bases; unmatched junction bases: 8. Looked up from germline, CDR1 is MNHEY and CDR2 is SVGAGI. This CDR3 has 15 amino acids. For the CDR3, the DNA is TGTGCCAGCAGTTACAGGGGACAGGGTATAAGCGAGCAGTACTTC. Translated: CASSYRGQGISEQYF.

This sequence joins TRBV27 and TRBJ1-6; 9 positions match TRBD1. The germline gives CDR1 MNHEY, CDR2 SMNVEV (reference sequence). The CDR3 covers 15 residues. V lost 2 bases and J lost 8; bases outside the gene matches: 4. The CDR3 DNA sequence: TGTGCCAGCAGTTTAATCGGGACAGGGTATTCACCCCTCCACTTT. Its protein product is CASSLIGTGYSPLHF.

The rearrangement uses TRBV9 and TRBJ2-5; TRBD2 matches 11 bases. Germline values: CDR1 SGDLS, CDR2 YYNGEE. The CDR3 is 13 residues long. V lost 5 bases, J lost 8 bases, and 5 bases stayed unmatched. CDR3 in DNA: TGTGCCAGCAGTAGCGGGGGGGCGGAAACCCAGTACTTC. Protein sequence: CASSSGGAETQYF.

The chain recombines TRBV5-4 with TRBJ2-5, with 9 nucleotides matching TRBD1. This CDR3 contains 15 residues. The germline gives CDR1 SGHNT, CDR2 YYREEE (reference sequence). After removal of 2 bases from V and 5 bases from J, the junction contained 7 bases not matched to a gene. The CDR3 here is CASSLPTGGGETQYF. The CDR3 DNA reads as TGTGCCAGCAGCTTACCTACAGGGGGCGGTGAGACCCAGTACTTC.

The chain employs TRBV2 and TRBJ2-1; 8 nucleotides line up with TRBD2. Germline V gives CDR1 SNHLY, CDR2 FYNNEI. V gave up 7 bases and J gave up 0 bases; unmatched junction bases: 8. The CDR3 length is 16 residues. CDR3 DNA sequence: TGTGCCAGCATCGGGTGGCGGGGGGCCTCCTACAATGAGCAGTTCTTC. Translating gives CASIGWRGASYNEQFF. The variable domain in full, completed from reference TRBV2 and TRBJ2-1, reads EPEVTQTPSHQVTQMGQEVILRCVPISNHLYFYWYRQILGQKVEFLVSFYNNEISEKSEIFDDQFSVERPDGSNFTLKIRSTKLEDSAMYFCASIGWRGASYNEQFFGPGTRLTVL.

The chain carries TRBV5-1 and TRBJ2-7, with D perhaps TRBD1 (6 bases). Deletions cut 3 bases from V and 2 bases from J, with 12 bases between. The CDR3 is 14 residues long. Germline CDR1 is SGHRS and CDR2 is YFSETQ. As DNA, the CDR3 is TGCGCCAGCAGCTCAAGGGGGTCCCCCTACGAGCAGTACTTC. Protein product: CASSSRGSPYEQYF.

The rearrangement links TRBV29-1 to TRBJ2-5; TRBD1 agrees at 8 bases. The CDR3 has 14 residues. V dropped 2 bases and J dropped 5; count of bases not matched to a gene: 7. Looked up from germline, CDR1 is SQVTM and CDR2 is ANQGSEA. CDR3 residues: CSVEPRTGRETQYF. CDR3 DNA: TGCAGCGTTGAACCCCGGACAGGGAGGGAGACCCAGTACTTC.

Points on this clone: Mismatch with germline at one junction end may stem from a read error. This sequence joins TRBV30 and TRBJ2-7; D possibly corresponds to TRBD1 (5 bases). CDR1 and CDR2 (germline): GTSNPN, SVGIG (reference sequence). This CDR3 region has 14 residues. CDR3 amino acids: CAWSVGQGAYAQYF. DNA for the CDR3: TGTGCCTGGAGTGTCGGGCAGGGTGCCTACGCGCAGTACTTC.

Concerning this clone itself: The identical CDR3 is also encoded by other nucleotide sequences in the sample. In DNA form, the CDR3 reads TGTGCCAGCAGCGTAGCAGGGGGCAACACTGAAGCTTTCTTT. It specifies CASSVAGGNTEAFF. The chain recombines TRBV9 with TRBJ1-1; 8 nucleotides align to TRBD1. J was trimmed by 2 bases and V by 0 bases; bases with no gene match: 0. Germline CDR1 reads SGDLS; CDR2 reads YYNGEE. The CDR3 has 14 residues.